The clone carrying this TCR beta chain showed up many times. Its target is not known. This entry is derived from a study of CD8+CD57+ T cells in acquired aplastic anemia. Study context: Quantities of DNA derived from sorted CD4+ and CD8+ cells averaged 3.2 ug. Broader study findings: Patients and controls shared approximately 30 CD8+ CDR3 sequences.

Genomic DNA templated the TCR beta VDJ and CDR3 profiling. MiXCR, run by TCRdb on the reads, gives a single entry per CDR3 protein. The sample includes some 190,000 distinct CDR3 sequences, roughly half of them seen just once. The receptor comes from a human donor in good health. Sequencing input: sorted CD4+, CD8+, or CD8+CD57+ T cells (not recorded which) from PBMCs.

This CDR3 is CASSEGAGGKETQYF. The CDR3 DNA sequence: TGTGCCAGCAGTGAAGGGGCCGGGGGTAAAGAGACCCAGTACTTC. This chain uses TRBV2 with TRBJ2-5; possible D gene TRBD2, 6 bases. The germline V gene has CDR1 SNHLY and CDR2 FYNNEI. V shed 1 base and J shed 3 bases, with 12 bases lying between them. CDR3 size: 15 residues.